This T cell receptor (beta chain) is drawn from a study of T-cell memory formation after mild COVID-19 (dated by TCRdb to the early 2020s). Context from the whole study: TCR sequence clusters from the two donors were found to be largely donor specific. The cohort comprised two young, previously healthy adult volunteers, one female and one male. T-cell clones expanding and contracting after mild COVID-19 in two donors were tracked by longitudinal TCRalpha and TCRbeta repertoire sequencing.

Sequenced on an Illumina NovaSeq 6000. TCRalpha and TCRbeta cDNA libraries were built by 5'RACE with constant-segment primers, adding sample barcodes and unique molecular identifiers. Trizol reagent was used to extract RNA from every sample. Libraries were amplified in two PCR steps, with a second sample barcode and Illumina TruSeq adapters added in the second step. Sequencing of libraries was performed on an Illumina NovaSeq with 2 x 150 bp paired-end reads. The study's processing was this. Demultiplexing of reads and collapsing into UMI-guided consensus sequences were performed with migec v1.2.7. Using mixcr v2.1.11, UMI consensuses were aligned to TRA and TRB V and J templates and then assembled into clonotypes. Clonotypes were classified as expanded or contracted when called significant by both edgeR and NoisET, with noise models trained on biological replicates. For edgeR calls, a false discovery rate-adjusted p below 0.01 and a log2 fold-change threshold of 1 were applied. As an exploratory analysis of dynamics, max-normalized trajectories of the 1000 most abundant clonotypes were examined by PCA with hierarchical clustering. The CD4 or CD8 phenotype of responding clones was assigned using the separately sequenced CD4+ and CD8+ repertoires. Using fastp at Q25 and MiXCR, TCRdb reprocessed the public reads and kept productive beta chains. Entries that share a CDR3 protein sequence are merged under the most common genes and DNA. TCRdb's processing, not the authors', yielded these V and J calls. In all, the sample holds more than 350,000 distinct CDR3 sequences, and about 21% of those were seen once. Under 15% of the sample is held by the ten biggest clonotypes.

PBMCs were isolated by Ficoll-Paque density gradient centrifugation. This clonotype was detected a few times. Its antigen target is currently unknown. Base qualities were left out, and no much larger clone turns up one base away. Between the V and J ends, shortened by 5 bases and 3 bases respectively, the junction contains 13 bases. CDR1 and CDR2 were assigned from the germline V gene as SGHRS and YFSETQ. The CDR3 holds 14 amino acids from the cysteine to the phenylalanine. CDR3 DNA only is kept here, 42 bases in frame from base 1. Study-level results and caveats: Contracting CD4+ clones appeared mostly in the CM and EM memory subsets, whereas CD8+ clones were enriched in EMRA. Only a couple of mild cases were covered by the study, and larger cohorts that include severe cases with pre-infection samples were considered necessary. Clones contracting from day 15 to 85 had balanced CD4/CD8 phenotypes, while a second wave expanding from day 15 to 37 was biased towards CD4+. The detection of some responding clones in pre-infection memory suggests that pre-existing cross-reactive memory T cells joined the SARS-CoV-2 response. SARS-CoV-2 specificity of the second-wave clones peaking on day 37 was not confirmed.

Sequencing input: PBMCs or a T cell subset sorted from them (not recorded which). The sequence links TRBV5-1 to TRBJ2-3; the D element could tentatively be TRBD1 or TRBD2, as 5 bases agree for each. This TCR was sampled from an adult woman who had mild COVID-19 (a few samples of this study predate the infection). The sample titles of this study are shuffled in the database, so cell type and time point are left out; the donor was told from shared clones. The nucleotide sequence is TGCGCCAGCAGTGGGGCCCCGGGAACAGATACGCAGTATTTT. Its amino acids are CASSGAPGTDTQYF.